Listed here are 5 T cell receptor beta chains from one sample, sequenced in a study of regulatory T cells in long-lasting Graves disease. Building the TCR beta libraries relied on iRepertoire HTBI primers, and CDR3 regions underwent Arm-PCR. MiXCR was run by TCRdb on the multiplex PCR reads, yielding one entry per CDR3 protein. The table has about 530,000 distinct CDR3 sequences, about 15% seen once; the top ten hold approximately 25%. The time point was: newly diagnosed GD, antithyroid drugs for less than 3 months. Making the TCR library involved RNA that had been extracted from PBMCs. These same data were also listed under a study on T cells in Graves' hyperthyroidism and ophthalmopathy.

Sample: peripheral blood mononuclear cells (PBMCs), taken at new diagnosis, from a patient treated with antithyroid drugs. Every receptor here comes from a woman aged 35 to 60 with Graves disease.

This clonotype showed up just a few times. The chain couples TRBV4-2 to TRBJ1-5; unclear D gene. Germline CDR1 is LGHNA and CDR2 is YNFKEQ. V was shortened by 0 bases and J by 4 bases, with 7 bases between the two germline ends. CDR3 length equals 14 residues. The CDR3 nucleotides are TGTGCCAGCAGCCAAGATTTGTGGAATCAGCCCCAGCATTTT. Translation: CASSQDLWNQPQHF.

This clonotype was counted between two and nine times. The CDR3 nucleotides read TGCGCCAGCAGCTTGGCCTGGGGAATGGAGGAGACCCAGTACTTC. Protein: CASSLAWGMEETQYF. The chain combines TRBV5-1 with TRBJ2-5, with D unclear. The CDR3 consists of 15 residues. V shed 0 bases and J shed 5 bases, with 14 bases lying between them. Germline V CDR1 and CDR2: SGHRS, YFSETQ.

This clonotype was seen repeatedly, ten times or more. The DNA of the CDR3 is TGTGCCTGGAGTGCTACCGGGACAGGGGACTACGAGCAGTACTTC. Residues: CAWSATGTGDYEQYF. The rearrangement uses TRBV30 and TRBJ2-7; TRBD1 aligns across 10 bases. The germline CDR1 and CDR2 sequences are GTSNPN and SVGIG (reference sequence). V lost 1 base to trimming and J lost 3 bases; unmatched junction nucleotides: 6. The CDR3 is made up of 15 amino acids.

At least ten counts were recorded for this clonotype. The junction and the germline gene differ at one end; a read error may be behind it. As DNA, the CDR3 is TGTGCCAGCAGCTTGGCTGGGCACAATCAGCCCCAGCATTTT. The encoded protein is CASSLAGHNQPQHF. The gene calls are TRBV5-1 and TRBJ1-5; no clear D gene. The CDR3 has 14 residues. Germline V gene sequence: CDR1 SGHRS, CDR2 YFSETQ.

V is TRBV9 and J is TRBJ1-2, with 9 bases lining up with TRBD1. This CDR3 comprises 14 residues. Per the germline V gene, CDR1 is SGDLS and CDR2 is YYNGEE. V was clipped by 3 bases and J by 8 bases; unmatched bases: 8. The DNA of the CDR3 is TGTGCCAGCAGCGCCGACAGGGGGTTCTTGGGCTACACCTTC. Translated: CASSADRGFLGYTF.